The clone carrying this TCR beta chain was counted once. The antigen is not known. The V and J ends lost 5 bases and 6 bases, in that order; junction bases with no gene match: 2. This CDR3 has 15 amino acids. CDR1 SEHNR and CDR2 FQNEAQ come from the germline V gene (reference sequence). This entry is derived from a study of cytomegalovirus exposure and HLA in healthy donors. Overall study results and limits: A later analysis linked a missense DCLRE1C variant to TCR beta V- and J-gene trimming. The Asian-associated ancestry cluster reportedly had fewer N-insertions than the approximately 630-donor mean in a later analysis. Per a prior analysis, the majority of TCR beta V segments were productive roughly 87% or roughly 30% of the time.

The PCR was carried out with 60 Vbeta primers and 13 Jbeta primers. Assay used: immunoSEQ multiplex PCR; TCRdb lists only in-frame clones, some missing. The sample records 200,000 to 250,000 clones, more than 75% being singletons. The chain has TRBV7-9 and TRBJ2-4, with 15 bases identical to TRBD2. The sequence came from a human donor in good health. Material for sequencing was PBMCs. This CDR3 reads CASSRTSGRGNIQYF. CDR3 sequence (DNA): TGTGCCAGCAGCCGGACTAGCGGGAGGGGAAACATTCAGTACTTC.